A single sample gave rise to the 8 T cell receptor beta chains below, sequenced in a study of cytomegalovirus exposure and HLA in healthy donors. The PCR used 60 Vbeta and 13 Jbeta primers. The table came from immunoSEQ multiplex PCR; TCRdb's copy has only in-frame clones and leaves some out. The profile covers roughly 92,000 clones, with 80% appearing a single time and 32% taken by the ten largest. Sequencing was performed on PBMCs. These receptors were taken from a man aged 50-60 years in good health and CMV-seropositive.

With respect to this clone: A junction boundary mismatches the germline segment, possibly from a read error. The CDR3 DNA is TGTTCCAGCAGCAGATTCTTAGCGGGAGATACGCAGTATTTT. Translated: CSSSRFLAGDTQYF. The J gene is TRBJ2-3, the V gene TRBV7-9; 7 bases match TRBD2. This CDR3 is built from 14 residues. Germline V lookup: CDR1 SEHNR, CDR2 FQNEAQ (reference sequence). The whole variable domain, filled in from reference TRBV7-9 and TRBJ2-3, reads DTGVSQNPRHKITKRGQNVTFRCDPISEHNRLYWYRQTLGQGPEFLTYFQNEAQLEKSRLLSDRFSAERPKGSFSTLEIQRTEQGDSAMYLCSSSRFLAGDTQYFGPGTRLTVL.

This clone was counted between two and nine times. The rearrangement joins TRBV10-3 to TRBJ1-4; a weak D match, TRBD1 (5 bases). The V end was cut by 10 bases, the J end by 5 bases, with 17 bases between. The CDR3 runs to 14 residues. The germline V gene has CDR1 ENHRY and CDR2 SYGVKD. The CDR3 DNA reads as TGTGCCAGCAGCCAAGACAGTCTAAATGAAAAACTGTTTTTT. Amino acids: CASSQDSLNEKLFF.

This CDR3 reads CASSLTSERDTQYF. In DNA, the CDR3 is TGCGCCAGCAGCTTGACTAGCGAGAGGGATACGCAGTATTTT. The chain combines TRBV5-1 with TRBJ2-3; 7 bases align to TRBD2. Trimming cost V 1 base and J 6 bases; bases outside gene matches: 5. CDR3 size: 14 residues. Germline values: CDR1 SGHRS, CDR2 YFSETQ.

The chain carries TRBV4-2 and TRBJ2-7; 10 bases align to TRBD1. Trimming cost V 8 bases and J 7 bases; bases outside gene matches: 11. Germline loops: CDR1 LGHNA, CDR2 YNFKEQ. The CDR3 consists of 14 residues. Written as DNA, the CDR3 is TGTGCCAGCGGCGGGACAGGGGTTGTGAGGGAGCAGTACTTC. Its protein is CASGGTGVVREQYF.

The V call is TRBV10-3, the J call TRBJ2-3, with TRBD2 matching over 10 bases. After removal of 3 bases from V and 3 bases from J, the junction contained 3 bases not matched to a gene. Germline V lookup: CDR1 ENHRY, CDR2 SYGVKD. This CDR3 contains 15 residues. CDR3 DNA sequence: TGTGCCATCAGTGAATCTAGCGGGAGTACAGATACGCAGTATTTT. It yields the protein CAISESSGSTDTQYF.

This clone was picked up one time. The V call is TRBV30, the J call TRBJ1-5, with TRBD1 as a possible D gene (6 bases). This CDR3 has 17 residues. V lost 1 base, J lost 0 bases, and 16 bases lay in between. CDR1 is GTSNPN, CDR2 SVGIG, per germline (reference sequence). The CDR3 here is CAWSGGQGIHSNQPQHF. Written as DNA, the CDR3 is TGTGCCTGGAGTGGAGGTCAGGGGATACATAGCAATCAGCCCCAGCATTTT.

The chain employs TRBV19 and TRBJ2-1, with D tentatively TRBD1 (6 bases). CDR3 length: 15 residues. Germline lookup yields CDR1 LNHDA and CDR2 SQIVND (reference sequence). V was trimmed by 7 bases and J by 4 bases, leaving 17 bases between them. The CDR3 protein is CASTPGAGGYNEQFF. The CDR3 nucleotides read TGTGCCAGTACCCCAGGGGCGGGTGGATACAATGAGCAGTTCTTC.

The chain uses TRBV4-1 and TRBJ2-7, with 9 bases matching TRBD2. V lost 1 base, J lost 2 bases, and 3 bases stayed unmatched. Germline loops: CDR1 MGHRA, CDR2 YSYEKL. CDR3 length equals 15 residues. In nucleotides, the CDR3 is TGCGCCAGCAGCCAAGGTTCTAGCGGGGCCTACGAGCAGTACTTC. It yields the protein CASSQGSSGAYEQYF.